Listed below are T cell receptor beta chains from one sample, sequenced in a study of blood T cell repertoires in COVID-19. Method: immunoSEQ multiplex PCR; TCRdb's copy keeps in-frame clones and lacks some. The sample includes 200,000 or so clones, 70% to 90% of them seen just once. Sequenced sample: peripheral blood. These receptors all come from a woman of 80 years or more with acute or convalescent COVID-19. Each CDR3 is given with its conserved first and last residue. D genes are given only for firm matches. Rows give clone size only sometimes, using once, few, many, or a class for an expanded clone.

-	TRBV5-1	TRBD1	TRBJ2-2	CASKSGQINTGELFF	TGCGCCAGCAAGTCGGGACAGATTAACACCGGGGAGCTGTTTTTT
once	TRBV7-9	TRBD2	TRBJ2-7	CASSLESGGVYEQYF	TGTGCCAGCAGCTTAGAGAGCGGGGGGGTCTACGAGCAGTACTTC
-	TRBV7-2	-	TRBJ1-1	CASSLGRETEAFF	TGTGCCAGCAGCTTAGGTCGGGAGACTGAAGCTTTCTTT
once	TRBV24-1	TRBD1	TRBJ2-5	CATESTGGDQETQYF	TGTGCCACCGAGTCGACAGGGGGCGACCAAGAGACCCAGTACTTC
once	TRBV11-2	-	TRBJ2-5	CASSSLRGTETQYF	TGTGCCAGCAGCTCCCTGAGGGGGACGGAGACCCAGTACTTC
-	TRBV5-1	TRBD1	TRBJ1-2	CASSKDQGANYGYTF	TGCGCCAGCAGCAAGGATCAGGGGGCCAACTATGGCTACACCTTC
-	TRBV10-3	-	TRBJ2-2	CAISPGMSTGELFF	TGTGCCATCAGTCCCGGGATGAGCACCGGGGAGCTGTTTTTT
-	TRBV15	-	TRBJ2-1	CATGEPRVVRYNEQFF	TGTGCCACCGGGGAGCCGAGGGTTGTCCGATACAATGAGCAGTTCTTC
-	TRBV9	TRBD2	TRBJ2-5	CASSVAGGPQTQYF	TGTGCCAGCAGCGTAGCGGGGGGGCCTCAGACCCAGTACTTC
-	TRBV28	-	TRBJ1-3	CASSLSAPGRPGNTIYF	TGTGCCAGCAGTTTATCTGCGCCAGGGCGGCCGGGAAACACCATATATTTT
few	TRBV5-1	-	TRBJ2-7	CASSLESVSSYEQYF	TGCGCCAGCAGCTTGGAGTCAGTAAGCTCCTACGAGCAGTACTTC
-	TRBV5-1	-	TRBJ2-5	CASSLTEETQYF	TGCGCCAGCAGCTTGACAGAAGAGACCCAGTACTTC
-	TRBV9	TRBD1	TRBJ1-2	CASSTGARGYTF	TGTGCCAGCTCCACAGGGGCTCGGGGCTACACCTTC
-	TRBV28	-	TRBJ2-4	CASSSPQTGDVNIQYF	TGTGCCAGCAGCTCCCCACAGACAGGAGACGTAAACATTCAGTACTTC
-	TRBV19	-	TRBJ2-3	CASSRVRDTDTQYF	TGTGCCAGTAGCCGGGTCCGGGACACAGATACGCAGTATTTT
-	TRBV6-2/TRBV6-3	-	TRBJ2-7	CASSYDPGDYEQYF	TGTGCCAGCAGTTACGATCCGGGGGACTACGAGCAGTACTTC
-	TRBV28	TRBD1	TRBJ1-2	CASSLGTANYGYTF	TGTGCCAGCAGTCTCGGGACAGCAAACTATGGCTACACCTTC
-	TRBV7-3	TRBD2	TRBJ2-1	CASSLRLAGPFEQFF	TGTGCCAGCAGCTTGCGGCTAGCGGGGCCTTTTGAGCAGTTCTTC
-	TRBV28	TRBD1	TRBJ1-5	CASSLTGTGNQPQHF	TGTGCCAGCAGTTTAACAGGGACAGGCAATCAGCCCCAGCATTTT
-	TRBV7-8	TRBD2	TRBJ2-3	CASLGGRGEADTQYF	TGTGCCAGCCTAGGCGGGAGAGGAGAAGCAGATACGCAGTATTTT
-	TRBV20-1	TRBD1	TRBJ1-1	CSAGDRGMSEAFF	TGCAGTGCTGGTGACAGGGGAATGTCTGAAGCTTTCTTT
-	TRBV29-1	TRBD2	TRBJ2-5	CSVVRAGGLETQYF	TGCAGCGTTGTGCGAGCGGGGGGTTTGGAGACCCAGTACTTC
-	TRBV18	-	TRBJ1-2	CASSPRSAQNYGYTF	TGTGCCAGCTCACCACGGTCTGCACAGAACTATGGCTACACCTTC
-	TRBV15	-	TRBJ2-2	CATSRGRDLGGDVGELFF	TGTGCCACCAGCAGAGGGAGGGACCTGGGCGGCGATGTCGGGGAGCTGTTTTTT
-	TRBV27	TRBD1	TRBJ2-1	CASSLRQGLGTEQFF	TGTGCCAGCAGTTTAAGACAGGGTCTAGGCACTGAGCAGTTCTTC
-	TRBV12-3/TRBV12-4	TRBD1	TRBJ2-7	CASSSPGQPQYF	TGTGCCAGCAGTTCCCCGGGACAGCCTCAGTACTTC
-	TRBV20-1	TRBD1	TRBJ1-1	CSAEGQPEAFF	TGCAGTGCCGAGGGACAGCCTGAAGCTTTCTTT
-	TRBV4-3	-	TRBJ2-1	CASSQDLGRHNEQFF	TGCGCCAGCAGCCAAGACTTGGGGAGGCACAATGAGCAGTTCTTC
-	TRBV7-8	-	TRBJ2-1	CASSLTERQVGNEQFF	TGTGCCAGCAGCTTAACGGAACGACAGGTGGGCAATGAGCAGTTCTTC
-	TRBV9	TRBD2	TRBJ2-7	CASSVSGNHEQYF	TGTGCCAGCAGTGTTAGCGGGAACCACGAGCAGTACTTC
-	TRBV4-3	-	TRBJ1-3	CASSQERGIGNTIYF	TGCGCCAGCAGCCAAGAGCGGGGGATCGGAAACACCATATATTTT
-	TRBV6-6	-	TRBJ2-7	CASSYHPGSSGHEQYF	TGTGCCAGCAGTTACCATCCAGGGTCTTCGGGTCACGAGCAGTACTTC
few	TRBV5-1	-	TRBJ2-2	CASSLPRGPNTGELFF	TGCGCCAGCAGCCTCCCCAGGGGCCCTAACACCGGGGAGCTGTTTTTT
-	TRBV5-1	-	TRBJ1-6	CASSLRGLGSPLHF	TGCGCCAGCAGCTTGAGGGGTCTAGGATCACCCCTCCACTTT
once	TRBV14	TRBD2	TRBJ2-1	CASSLIPTSGARLDYNEQFF	TGTGCCAGCAGCCTTATACCGACTAGCGGAGCACGGTTGGACTACAATGAGCAGTTCTTC
-	TRBV6-6	-	TRBJ1-2	CASSSGIYGYTF	TGTGCCAGCAGTTCGGGAATCTATGGCTACACCTTC
-	TRBV7-2	TRBD1	TRBJ2-6	CASSNSDRVGGANVLTF	TGTGCCAGCAGCAATAGCGACAGGGTCGGTGGGGCCAACGTCCTGACTTTC
few	TRBV5-6	TRBD2	TRBJ2-7	CASSTGLAGYEQYF	TGTGCCAGCAGCACGGGACTAGCAGGCTACGAGCAGTACTTC
-	TRBV7-2	TRBD1	TRBJ2-6	CASSLAGQGSSGANVLTF	TGTGCCAGCAGCTTAGCTGGACAGGGGAGCTCTGGGGCCAACGTCCTGACTTTC
-	TRBV21-1	-	TRBJ2-5	CASSIGQGVKTQYF	TGTGCCAGCAGCATCGGACAGGGGGTAAAGACCCAGTACTTC
-	TRBV7-2	-	TRBJ2-7	CASSLELRASSYEQYF	TGTGCCAGCAGCTTAGAGTTGAGGGCCAGCTCCTACGAGCAGTACTTC
-	TRBV19	-	TRBJ1-2	CASSMGGYGYTF	TGTGCCAGTAGTATGGGGGGGTACGGCTACACCTTC
-	TRBV10-3	TRBD2	TRBJ2-3	CAISLAGASDTQYF	TGTGCCATCAGTCTAGCGGGAGCGTCAGATACGCAGTATTTT
-	TRBV6-2/TRBV6-3	TRBD1	TRBJ2-3	CASSYSGQASTDTQYF	TGTGCCAGCAGTTACTCGGGACAGGCCAGCACAGATACGCAGTATTTT
-	TRBV21-1	-	TRBJ1-5	CASSTCTTGPNQPQHF	TGTGCCAGCAGCACCTGCACGACAGGGCCCAATCAGCCCCAGCATTTT